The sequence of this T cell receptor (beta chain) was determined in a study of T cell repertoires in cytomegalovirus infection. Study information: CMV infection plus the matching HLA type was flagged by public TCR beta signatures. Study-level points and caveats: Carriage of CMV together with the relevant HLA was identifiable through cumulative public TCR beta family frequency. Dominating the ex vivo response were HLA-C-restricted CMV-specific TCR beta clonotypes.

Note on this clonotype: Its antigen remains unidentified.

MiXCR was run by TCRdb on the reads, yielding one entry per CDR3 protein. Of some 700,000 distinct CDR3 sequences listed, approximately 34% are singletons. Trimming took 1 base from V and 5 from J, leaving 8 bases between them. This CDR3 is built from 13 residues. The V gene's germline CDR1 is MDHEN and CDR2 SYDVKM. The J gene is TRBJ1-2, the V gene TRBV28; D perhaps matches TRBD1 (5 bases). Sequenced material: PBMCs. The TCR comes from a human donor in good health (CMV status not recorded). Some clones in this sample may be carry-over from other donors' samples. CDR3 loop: CASSLLWGYGYTF. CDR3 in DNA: TGTGCCAGCAGTTTATTATGGGGGTATGGCTACACCTTC.